This TCR beta chain was identified in a study of response to subunit inactivated influenza vaccine. General study results and limits: That few new T cells are recruited by each seasonal influenza vaccination was the authors' suggestion.

TCRdb itself ran the RT-PCR reads through MiXCR, one entry per CDR3 protein. The sample consists of about 520,000 distinct CDR3 sequences, about 25% of them appearing once. Germline V gene lookup returns CDR1 SGHRS and CDR2 YFSETQ. This CDR3 has 16 residues. The V gene lost 0 bases and the J gene lost 0 bases, with 10 bases spanning the gap. The sample holds many counts of this clonotype. The target antigen is unknown. The J gene is TRBJ2-1, the V gene TRBV5-1; TRBD1 might be the D (6 bases). This TCR derives from a middle-aged man who received an inactivated influenza vaccine. The material sequenced was CD4+ T cells sorted from PBMCs, taken more than 4 days after vaccination. The DNA for the CDR3 is TGCGCCAGCAGCTTGGGACAGGTTAGCTCCTACAATGAGCAGTTCTTC. Residues: CASSLGQVSSYNEQFF.